The T cell receptor beta chain under discussion was sequenced for a study of cytomegalovirus exposure and HLA in healthy donors. The CDR3 is 15 residues long. In germline, CDR1 is SNHLY, CDR2 FYNNEI. V lost 3 bases, J lost 5 bases, and 14 bases lay in between. PCR employed 60 Vbeta and 13 Jbeta primers. Assay used: immunoSEQ multiplex PCR; TCRdb lists only in-frame clones, some missing. This sample has 200,000 to 250,000 clones, with around 70% found just once. The chain employs TRBV2 and TRBJ1-5; maybe TRBD1 (6 bases). Sequencing used PBMCs. This sequence was found in a man aged 40-49 years in good health and CMV-seropositive. The CDR3 here is CASSDQGLGHQPQHF. The DNA for the CDR3 is TGTGCCAGCAGTGATCAGGGGTTGGGTCATCAGCCCCAGCATTTT.